Detailed here is one T cell receptor (beta chain). Patients at the Seattle site were enrolled during active infection and followed longitudinally. CDR1 and CDR2 (germline): WNHNN, SYGVQD (reference sequence). The CDR3 has 18 amino acids. Deletions cut 4 bases from V and 0 bases from J, with 18 bases between. In the original workflow: Estimated nucleated cell counts came from reference gene primer amplification. Libraries were prepared by immunoSEQ multiplex PCR; TCRdb keeps only in-frame clonotypes and omits some of them. V and J calls and clone size are those listed in that table; D and trimming were worked out from the DNA. Among fewer than 450,000 clones, about nine tenths were seen once, and the ten largest hold around 6.6%. The sample comes from a study of blood T cell repertoires in COVID-19. Study at large: Acute and convalescent COVID-19 specimens originated in the United States, Italy and Spain. In each case, the material was cDNA or gDNA derived from T cells, B-cell-depleted T cells, or PBMCs.

The genes are TRBV10-1 and TRBJ1-4; no definite D call. This clonotype was obtained from a woman in her 70s with COVID-19, enrolled during active disease. Input material: peripheral blood. The CDR3 loop is CASSAPDKQVPTNEKLFF. The CDR3 DNA follows: TGCGCCAGCAGTGCCCCCGACAAGCAGGTCCCAACTAATGAAAAACTGTTTTTT.